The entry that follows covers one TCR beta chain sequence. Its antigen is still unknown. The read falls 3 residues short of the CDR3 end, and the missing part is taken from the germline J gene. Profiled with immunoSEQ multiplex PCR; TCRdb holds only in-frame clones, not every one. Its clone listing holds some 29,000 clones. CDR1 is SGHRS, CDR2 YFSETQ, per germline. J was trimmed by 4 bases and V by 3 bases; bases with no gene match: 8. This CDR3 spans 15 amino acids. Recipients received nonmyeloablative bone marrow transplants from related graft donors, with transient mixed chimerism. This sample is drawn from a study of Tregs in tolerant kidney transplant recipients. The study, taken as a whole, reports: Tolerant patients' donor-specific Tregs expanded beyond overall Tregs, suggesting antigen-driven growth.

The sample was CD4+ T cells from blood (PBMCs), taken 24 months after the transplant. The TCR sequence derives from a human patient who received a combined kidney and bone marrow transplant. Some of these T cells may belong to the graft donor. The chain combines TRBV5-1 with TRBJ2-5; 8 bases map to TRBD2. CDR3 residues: CASSSGTRRLETQYF. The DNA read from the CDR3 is TGCGCCAGCAGCTCCGGGACTAGGCGATTAGAGACC.